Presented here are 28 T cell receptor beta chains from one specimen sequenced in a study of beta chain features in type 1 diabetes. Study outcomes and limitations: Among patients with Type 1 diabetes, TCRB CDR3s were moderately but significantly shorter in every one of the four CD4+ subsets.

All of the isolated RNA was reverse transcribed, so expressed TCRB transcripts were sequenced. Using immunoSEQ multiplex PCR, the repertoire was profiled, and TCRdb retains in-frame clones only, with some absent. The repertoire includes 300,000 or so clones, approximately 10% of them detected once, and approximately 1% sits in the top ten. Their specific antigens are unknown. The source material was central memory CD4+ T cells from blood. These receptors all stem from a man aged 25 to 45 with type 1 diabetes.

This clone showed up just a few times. The CDR3 protein is CSGRSGGEGYTF. The CDR3 nucleotides read TGCAGCGGCCGGTCGGGAGGGGAAGGCTACACCTTC. V usage is TRBV29-1 and J usage is TRBJ1-2; maybe TRBD1 (5 bases). CDR1 is SQVTM, CDR2 ANQGSEA, per germline. This CDR3 is built from 12 residues. Trimming stripped 7 bases from V and 8 bases from J, with 17 bases between.

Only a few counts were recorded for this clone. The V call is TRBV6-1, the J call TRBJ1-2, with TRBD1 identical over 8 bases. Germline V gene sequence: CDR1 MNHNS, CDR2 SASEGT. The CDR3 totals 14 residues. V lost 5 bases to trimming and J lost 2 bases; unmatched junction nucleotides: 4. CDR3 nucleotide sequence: TGTGCCAGCAGTATACGGACAGGGAACTATGGCTACACCTTC. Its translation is CASSIRTGNYGYTF.

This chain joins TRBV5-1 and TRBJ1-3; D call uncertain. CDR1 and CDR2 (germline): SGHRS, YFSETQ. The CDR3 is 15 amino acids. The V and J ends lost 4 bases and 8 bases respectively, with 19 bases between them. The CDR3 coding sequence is TGCGCCAGCAGCGCCAGGACCCTCGGCGGGGACACCATATATTTT. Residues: CASSARTLGGDTIYF. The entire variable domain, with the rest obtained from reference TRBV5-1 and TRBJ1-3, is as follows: KAGVTQTPRYLIKTRGQQVTLSCSPISGHRSVSWYQQTPGQGLQFLFEYFSETQRNKGNFPGRFSGRQFSNSRSEMNVSTLELGDSALYLCASSARTLGGDTIYFGEGSWLTVV.

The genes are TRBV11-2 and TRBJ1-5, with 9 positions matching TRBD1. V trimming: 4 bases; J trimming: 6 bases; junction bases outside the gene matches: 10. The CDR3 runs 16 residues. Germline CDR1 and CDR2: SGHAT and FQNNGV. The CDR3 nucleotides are TGTGCCAGCAGCTCTATCGGACAGGGGTTGGGTCAGCCCCAGCATTTT. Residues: CASSSIGQGLGQPQHF.

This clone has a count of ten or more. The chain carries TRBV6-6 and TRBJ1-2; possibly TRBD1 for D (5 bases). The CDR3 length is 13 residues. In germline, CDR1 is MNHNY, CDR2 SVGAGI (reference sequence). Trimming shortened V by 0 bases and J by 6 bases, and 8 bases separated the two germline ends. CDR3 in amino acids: CASSYSVGDGYTF. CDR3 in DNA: TGTGCCAGCAGTTACTCGGTGGGGGATGGCTACACCTTC.

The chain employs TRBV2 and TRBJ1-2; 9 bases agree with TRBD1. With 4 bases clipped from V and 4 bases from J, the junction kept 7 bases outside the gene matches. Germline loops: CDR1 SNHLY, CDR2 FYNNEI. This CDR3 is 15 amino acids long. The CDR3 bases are TGTGCCAGCAGTGGAGAGGGACAGGGTACCTATGGCTACACCTTC. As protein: CASSGEGQGTYGYTF.

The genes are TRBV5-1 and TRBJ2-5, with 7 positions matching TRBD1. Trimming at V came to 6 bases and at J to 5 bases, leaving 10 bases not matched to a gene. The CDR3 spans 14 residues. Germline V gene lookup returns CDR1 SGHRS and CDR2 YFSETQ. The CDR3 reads CASIDDRAWETQYF. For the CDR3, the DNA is TGCGCCAGCATTGACGACAGGGCTTGGGAGACCCAGTACTTC.

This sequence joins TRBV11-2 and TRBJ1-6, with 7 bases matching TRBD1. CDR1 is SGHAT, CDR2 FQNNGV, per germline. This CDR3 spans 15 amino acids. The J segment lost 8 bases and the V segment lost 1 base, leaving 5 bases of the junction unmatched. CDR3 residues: CASSLAEGADSPLHF. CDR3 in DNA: TGTGCCAGCAGCTTAGCGGAGGGGGCGGATTCACCCCTCCACTTT.

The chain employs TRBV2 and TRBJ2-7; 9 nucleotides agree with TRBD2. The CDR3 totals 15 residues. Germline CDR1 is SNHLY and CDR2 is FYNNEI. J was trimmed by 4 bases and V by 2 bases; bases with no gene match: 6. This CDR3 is CASSEKLAGIYEQYF. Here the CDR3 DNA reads TGTGCCAGCAGTGAAAAGCTAGCGGGGATATACGAGCAGTACTTC. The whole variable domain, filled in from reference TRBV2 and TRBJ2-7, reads EPEVTQTPSHQVTQMGQEVILRCVPISNHLYFYWYRQILGQKVEFLVSFYNNEISEKSEIFDDQFSVERPDGSNFTLKIRSTKLEDSAMYFCASSEKLAGIYEQYFGPGTRLTVT.

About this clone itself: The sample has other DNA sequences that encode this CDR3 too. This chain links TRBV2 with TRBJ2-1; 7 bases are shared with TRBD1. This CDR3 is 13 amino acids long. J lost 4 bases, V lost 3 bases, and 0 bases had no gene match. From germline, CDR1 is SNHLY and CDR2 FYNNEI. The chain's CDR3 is CASSEDRYNEQFF. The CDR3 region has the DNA TGTGCCAGCAGTGAGGACAGGTACAATGAGCAGTTCTTC.

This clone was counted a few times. CDR3 bases: TGCGCCAGCAGCCAAGGGGGGGGCACAGATACGCAGTATTTT. Its protein is CASSQGGGTDTQYF. The chain combines TRBV4-1 with TRBJ2-3, with D possibly TRBD2 on 6 matching bases. This CDR3 has 14 residues. The V gene lost 1 base and the J gene lost 1 base, with 6 bases spanning the gap. CDR1 and CDR2 (germline): MGHRA, YSYEKL.

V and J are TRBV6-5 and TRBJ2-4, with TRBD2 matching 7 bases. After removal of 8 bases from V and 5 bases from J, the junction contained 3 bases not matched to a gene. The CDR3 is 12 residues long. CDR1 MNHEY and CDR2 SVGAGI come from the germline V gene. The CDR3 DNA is TGTGCCAGCTGCCGGGAGGAAAACATTCAGTACTTC. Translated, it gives CASCREENIQYF.

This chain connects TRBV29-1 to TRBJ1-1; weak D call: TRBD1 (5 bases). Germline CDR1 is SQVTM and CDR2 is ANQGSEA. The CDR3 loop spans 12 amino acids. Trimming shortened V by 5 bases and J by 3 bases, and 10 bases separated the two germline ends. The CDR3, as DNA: TGCAGCGTTCCAGGGAGGGACACTGAAGCTTTCTTT. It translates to CSVPGRDTEAFF.

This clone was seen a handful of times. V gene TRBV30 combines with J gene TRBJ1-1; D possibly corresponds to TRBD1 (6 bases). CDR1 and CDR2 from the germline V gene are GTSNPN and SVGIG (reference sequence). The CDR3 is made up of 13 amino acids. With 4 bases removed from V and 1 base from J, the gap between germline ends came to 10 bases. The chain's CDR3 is CAWTGTTNTEAFF. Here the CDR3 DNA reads TGTGCCTGGACCGGGACAACGAACACTGAAGCTTTCTTT.

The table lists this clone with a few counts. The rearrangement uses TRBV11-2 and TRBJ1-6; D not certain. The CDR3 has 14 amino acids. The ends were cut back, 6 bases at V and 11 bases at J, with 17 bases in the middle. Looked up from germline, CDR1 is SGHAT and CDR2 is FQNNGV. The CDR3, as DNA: TGTGCCAGCAGTATGGATGAAGGGATACCACCCCTCCACTTT. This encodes CASSMDEGIPPLHF.

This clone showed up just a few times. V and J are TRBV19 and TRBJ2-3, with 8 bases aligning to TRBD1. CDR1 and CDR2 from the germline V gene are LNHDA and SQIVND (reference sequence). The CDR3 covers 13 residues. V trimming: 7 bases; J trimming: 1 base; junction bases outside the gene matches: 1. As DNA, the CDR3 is TGTGCCAGTATGGACAGGGGCACAGATACGCAGTATTTT. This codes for CASMDRGTDTQYF. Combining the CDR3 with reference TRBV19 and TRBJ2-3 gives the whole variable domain DGGITQSPKYLFRKEGQNVTLSCEQNLNHDAMYWYRQDPGQGLRLIYYSQIVNDFQKGDIAEGYSVSREKKESFPLTVTSAQKNPTAFYLCASMDRGTDTQYFGPGTRLTVL.

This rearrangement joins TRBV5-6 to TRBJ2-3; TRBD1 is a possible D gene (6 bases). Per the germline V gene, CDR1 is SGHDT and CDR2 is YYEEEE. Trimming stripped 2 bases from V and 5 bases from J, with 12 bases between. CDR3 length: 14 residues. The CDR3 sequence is CASSFGAGEDTQYF. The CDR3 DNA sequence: TGTGCCAGCAGCTTTGGGGCAGGGGAAGATACGCAGTATTTT.

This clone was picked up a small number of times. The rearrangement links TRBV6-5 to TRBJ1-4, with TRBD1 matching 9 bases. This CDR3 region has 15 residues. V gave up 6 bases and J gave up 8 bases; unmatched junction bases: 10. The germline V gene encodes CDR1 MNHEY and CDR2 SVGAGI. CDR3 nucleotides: TGTGCCAGCAGCGTACCGCCGGGACAGGGAGAAAAACTGTTTTTT. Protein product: CASSVPPGQGEKLFF.

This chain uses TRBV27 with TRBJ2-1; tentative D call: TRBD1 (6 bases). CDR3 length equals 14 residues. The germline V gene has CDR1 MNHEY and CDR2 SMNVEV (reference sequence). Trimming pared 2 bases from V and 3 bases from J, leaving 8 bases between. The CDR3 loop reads CASSLGRGYNEQFF. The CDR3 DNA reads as TGTGCCAGCAGTTTAGGCAGGGGCTACAATGAGCAGTTCTTC.

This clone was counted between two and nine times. The CDR3 protein is CASIRTGENTEAFF. The CDR3 bases are TGTGCCAGCATTCGAACAGGGGAGAACACTGAAGCTTTCTTT. This chain links TRBV7-9 with TRBJ1-1; 7 bases fit TRBD1. Trimming took 7 bases from V and 1 from J; bases not matched to a gene: 6. The CDR3 consists of 14 residues. Germline lookup yields CDR1 SEHNR and CDR2 FQNEAQ (reference sequence).

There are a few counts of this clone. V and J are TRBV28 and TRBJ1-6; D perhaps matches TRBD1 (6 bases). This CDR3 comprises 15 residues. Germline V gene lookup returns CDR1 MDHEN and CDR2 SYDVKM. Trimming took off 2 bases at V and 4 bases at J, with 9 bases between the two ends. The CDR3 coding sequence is TGTGCCAGCAGTTTAGGACAGTCTTATAATTCACCCCTCCACTTT. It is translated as CASSLGQSYNSPLHF.

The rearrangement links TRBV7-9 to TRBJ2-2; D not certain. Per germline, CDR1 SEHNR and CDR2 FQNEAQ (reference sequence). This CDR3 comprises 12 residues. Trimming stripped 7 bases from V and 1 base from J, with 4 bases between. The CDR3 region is CASTGNTGELFF. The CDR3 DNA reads TGTGCCAGCACAGGGAACACCGGGGAGCTGTTTTTT.

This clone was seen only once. The CDR3 sequence: CASRQGSGNSPLHF. The CDR3 DNA sequence: TGTGCCAGCAGACAGGGGTCGGGGAATTCACCCCTCCACTTT. The chain has TRBV6-4 and TRBJ1-6; 7 positions agree with TRBD1. The length of the CDR3 is 14 residues. V was pared by 6 bases and J by 7 bases, with 6 bases of the junction left unmatched. The V gene's germline CDR1 is MRHNA and CDR2 SNTAGT.

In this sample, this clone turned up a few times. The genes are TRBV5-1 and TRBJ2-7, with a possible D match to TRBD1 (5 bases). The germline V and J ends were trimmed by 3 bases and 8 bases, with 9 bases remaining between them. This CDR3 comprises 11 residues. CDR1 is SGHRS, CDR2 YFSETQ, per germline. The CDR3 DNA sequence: TGCGCCAGCAGCTCACAGGTACAGCAGTACTTC. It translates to CASSSQVQQYF.

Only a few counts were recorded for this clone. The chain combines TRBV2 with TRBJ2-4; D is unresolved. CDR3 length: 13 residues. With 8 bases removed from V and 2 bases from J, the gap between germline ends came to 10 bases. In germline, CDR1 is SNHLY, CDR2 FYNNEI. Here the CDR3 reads CASRGNTKNIQYF. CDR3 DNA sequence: TGTGCCAGCCGTGGTAATACCAAAAACATTCAGTACTTC.

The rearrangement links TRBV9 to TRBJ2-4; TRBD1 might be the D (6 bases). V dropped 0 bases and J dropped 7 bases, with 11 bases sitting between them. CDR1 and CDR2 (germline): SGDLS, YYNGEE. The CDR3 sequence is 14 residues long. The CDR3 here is CASSVGTADNIQYF. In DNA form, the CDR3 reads TGTGCCAGCAGCGTAGGGACAGCCGATAACATTCAGTACTTC.

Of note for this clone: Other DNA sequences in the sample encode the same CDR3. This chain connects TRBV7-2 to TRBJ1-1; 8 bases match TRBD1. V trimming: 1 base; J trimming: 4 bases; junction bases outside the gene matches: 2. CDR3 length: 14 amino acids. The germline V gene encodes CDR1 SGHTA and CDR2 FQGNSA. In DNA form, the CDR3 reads TGTGCCAGCAGCTTAGTACAGGGGGGCACTGAAGCTTTCTTT. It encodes CASSLVQGGTEAFF.

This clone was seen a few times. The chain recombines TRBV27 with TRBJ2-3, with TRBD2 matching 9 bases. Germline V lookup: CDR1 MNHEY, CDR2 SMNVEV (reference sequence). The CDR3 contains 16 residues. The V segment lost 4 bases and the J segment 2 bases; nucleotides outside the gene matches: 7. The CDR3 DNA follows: TGTGCCAGCAGTTGGAGCGGGGGGAGATCCACAGATACGCAGTATTTT. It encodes CASSWSGGRSTDTQYF.